This T cell receptor beta chain was found in a study of early T cells in non-severe SARS-CoV-2 infection (dated by TCRdb to 2020 to 2022). About the study as a whole: Because TCR sequencing relied on bulk RNA taken from unsorted whole blood, pairing of alpha and beta chains was not possible.

What the work shows at the level of the full study, not this receptor alone: VDJdb matching was skewed toward anti-spike CD8 responses and likely underestimated virus-specific expansions by missing private and CD4 specificities.

Set within a cohort of healthcare workers in London, UK, this nested case-control study involved weekly PCR testing of nasopharyngeal swabs along with blood sampling. Between 23 and 31 March 2020, the week of the UK lockdown, healthcare workers were enrolled and then followed up weekly for as long as 16 weeks. This clonotype has at least ten counts. What this receptor recognizes is not known. It has no much larger one-base neighbor in the sample; base qualities were not kept. Ends trimmed: V by 5 bases, J by 4 bases; bases unmatched to a gene: 13. The CDR3 sequence holds 18 residues, the cysteine and phenylalanine included. Of all the DNA, just the CDR3 is kept, 54 bases in frame from base 1. CDR1 is given as SGHVS and CDR2 as FNYEAQ, both from the germline V gene. Receptor amplification or capture employed 5' RACE. The reads were generated on a NextSeq 500. To correct for sequencing error and PCR bias, the TCR library protocol tagged individual cDNA molecules with unique molecular identifiers. Both TCR alpha and beta chains were sequenced, and tight co-correlation was observed between alpha and beta sequence abundances in each sample. As for how the authors treated the data: Decombinator V4 was used to annotate the V gene, J gene and CDR3 of the TCR sequences. Expanded TCRs were defined as changing significantly between any two time points under a Poisson model with p below 0.0001. Abundances of TCRs were expressed as counts per million after normalisation to the total number of TCRs sequenced in each sample. TRAV1-2 paired with TRAJ12, TRAJ20 or TRAJ33 defined MAIT TCRs, while TRAV10 paired with TRAJ18 defined iNKT TCRs. A search of VDJdb, accessed on 1 November 2021, was run for TCRs annotated to CMV, EBV and SARS-CoV-2, with TCRs annotated for multiple antigens excluded. TCRdb reworked the public reads: Q25 trimming with fastp, MiXCR clone assembly, productive beta chains retained. Entries that share a CDR3 protein sequence are merged under the most common genes and DNA. TCRdb's processing, not the study's, gives the V and J calls here. The sample profile shows around 70,000 distinct CDR3 sequences; 9.1% of them were found once. Around 3.5% of the sample belongs to the ten largest clones.

Input material: whole blood. The V and J segments used are TRBV7-6 and TRBJ2-7; 14 bases in the junction line up with TRBD2. The sequence came from an adult who was a healthcare worker with PCR-confirmed SARS-CoV-2 infection or an uninfected control (not recorded which). The nucleotide sequence reads TGTGCCAGCAGCCTCAACCGCGGGACTAGCGGGAGTAGGTACGAGCAGTACTTC. Translated, this gives CASSLNRGTSGSRYEQYF.